Each of the 19 T cell receptor beta chains below was sequenced from the same sample in a study of blood T cells in healthy people across ages. For the second PCR, which ran for 7 to 11 cycles, a sample-barcoded 5' primer and a J-beta primer mix were used. TCRdb ran MiXCR on the 5' RACE reads and lists one entry per CDR3 protein. The data show around 1.5 million distinct CDR3 sequences, approximately 38% seen once. Sequencing was done on a sample of blood. The receptors shown here come from a woman younger than 35 in good health.

This clonotype appeared a few times. V gene TRBV6-1 combines with J gene TRBJ2-5; the D gene is possibly TRBD1 (5 bases). The J call may be faulty, since TRBJ2-7 better matches the DNA end. This CDR3 is 14 amino acids long. Germline CDR1 and CDR2: MNHNS and SASEGT. In DNA, the CDR3 is TGTGCCAGCAGTACAGGACCTTCGAACTACGAGCAGTACTTC. This translates into CASSTGPSNYEQYF.

This chain joins TRBV28 and TRBJ2-1; D gene uncertain. CDR1 MDHEN and CDR2 SYDVKM come from the germline V gene. CDR3 length equals 12 residues. V gave up 7 bases and J gave up 10 bases, with 14 bases separating them. The DNA for the CDR3 is TGTGCCAGCACCCTGGGGTCCTACGAGCAGTTCTTC. Protein sequence: CASTLGSYEQFF.

The sample holds a few counts of this clonotype. The rearrangement links TRBV25-1 to TRBJ2-5; 9 bases are shared with TRBD1. The V gene's germline CDR1 is MGHDK and CDR2 SYGVNS. The CDR3 has 17 residues. J gave up 5 bases and V 1 base, and 11 bases lay outside the gene matches. The CDR3 DNA reads as TGTGCCAGCAGTGAATCGGCTTGGGACAGGGAGGGGGAGACCCAGTACTTC. Translating it yields CASSESAWDREGETQYF.

Remarks on this clonotype: At one end, the junction sequence differs from germline, possibly due to a read error. The chain joins TRBV12-3 or TRBV12-4 to TRBJ2-7, with 8 nucleotides matching TRBD1. The CDR3 consists of 15 residues. The CDR3 region is CASSLQGGPSYGQYF. The CDR3 DNA reads as TGTGCCAGCAGCCTACAGGGGGGACCTTCCTACGGGCAGTACTTC.

The chain uses TRBV29-1 and TRBJ2-1; a possible D gene is TRBD2 (5 bases). The V end lost 7 bases, the J end lost 4 bases, and 17 bases lay between the germline ends. Germline V lookup: CDR1 SQVTM, CDR2 ANQGSEA. The CDR3 is made up of 14 amino acids. The CDR3 bases are TGCAGCGGGCAGATAAGCAGAGGGTACAATGAGCAGTTCTTC. Protein sequence: CSGQISRGYNEQFF.

This clonotype was counted a few times. CDR3 DNA: TGTGCCAGCAGCGTTGGACAGGGGCGCACTGAAGCTTTCTTT. Translating it yields CASSVGQGRTEAFF. The chain recombines TRBV7-9 with TRBJ1-1, with TRBD1 matching over 9 bases. Losses at the gene ends were 5 bases for V and 4 bases for J; bases not matched to a gene: 5. CDR1 and CDR2 from the germline V gene are SEHNR and FQNEAQ (reference sequence). The length of the CDR3 is 14 residues.

Many counts were recorded for this clonotype. V gene TRBV29-1 combines with J gene TRBJ2-7; D gene unclear. The CDR3 extends over 13 amino acids. Deletions cut 1 base from V and 3 bases from J, with 10 bases between. The germline gives CDR1 SQVTM, CDR2 ANQGSEA. The CDR3 bases are TGCAGCGTTGAAGGTGCCGTCCGCTACGAGCAGTACTTC. It is translated as CSVEGAVRYEQYF.

The chain employs TRBV27 and TRBJ1-4; D might be TRBD1 (5 bases). V was cut by 6 bases and J by 2 bases, with 16 bases left in between. Germline V CDR1 and CDR2: MNHEY, SMNVEV (reference sequence). The CDR3 contains 16 residues. The CDR3, as DNA: TGTGCCAGCAGCTTACAATGGACACCTACTAATGAAAAACTGTTTTTT. This encodes CASSLQWTPTNEKLFF.

V gene TRBV27 combines with J gene TRBJ1-2, with 12 bases identical to TRBD1. The germline CDR1 and CDR2 sequences are MNHEY and SMNVEV (reference sequence). The V and J ends lost 5 bases and 7 bases, in that order; junction bases with no gene match: 8. This CDR3 has 15 amino acids. CDR3 nucleotide sequence: TGTGCCAGCAGTGCCGGGACAGGGGGCCGGGTTGGCTACACCTTC. This translates into CASSAGTGGRVGYTF.

The chain links TRBV20-1 to TRBJ2-1; no definite D call. The CDR3 consists of 13 residues. Germline CDR1 reads DFQATT; CDR2 reads SNEGSKA (reference sequence). Trimming shortened V by 3 bases and J by 15 bases, and 21 bases separated the two germline ends. In DNA, the CDR3 is TGCAGTGCTAGGTTAGGATCAGACCATGAGAGGTTCTTC. Its protein is CSARLGSDHERFF.

This chain joins TRBV7-9 and TRBJ2-1, with 10 positions matching TRBD2. This CDR3 comprises 15 residues. V was clipped by 5 bases and J by 4 bases; unmatched bases: 5. The germline V gene has CDR1 SEHNR and CDR2 FQNEAQ (reference sequence). The CDR3 bases are TGTGCCAGCAGCAAAAGCGGGAGGGGATACAATGAGCAGTTCTTC. Its translation: CASSKSGRGYNEQFF.

This clonotype was observed a single time. The gene calls are TRBV20-1 and TRBJ2-7; D is possibly TRBD1 (6 bases). The CDR3 sequence is 12 residues long. The V and J ends lost 7 bases and 2 bases respectively, with 12 bases between them. In germline, CDR1 is DFQATT, CDR2 SNEGSKA (reference sequence). The CDR3 nucleotides are TGCAGTGGTTCGCAGGGGACCTACGAGCAGTACTTC. This encodes CSGSQGTYEQYF.

The gene calls are TRBV6-6 and TRBJ2-7; weak D call: TRBD1 (6 bases). The CDR3 is 14 amino acids. The ends were cut back, 0 bases at V and 5 bases at J, with 11 bases in the middle. Germline assignment: CDR1 MNHNY and CDR2 SVGAGI (reference sequence). The CDR3 spells CASSYSQGPDEQYF. CDR3 sequence (DNA): TGTGCCAGCAGTTACTCCCAGGGGCCCGACGAGCAGTACTTC.

This clonotype was counted ten times or more. The chain couples TRBV25-1 to TRBJ1-2; D not certain. The CDR3 extends over 12 amino acids. V lost 2 bases and J lost 5, with 6 bases in between. Looked up from germline, CDR1 is MGHDK and CDR2 is SYGVNS. CDR3 coding DNA: TGTGCCAGCAGTGAAGGGGTTTATGGCTACACCTTC. Protein: CASSEGVYGYTF.

Regarding this clonotype: A read error may account for a junction end that differs from germline. The chain has TRBV5-1 and TRBJ1-6; D not resolved. Germline V gene lookup returns CDR1 SGHRS and CDR2 YFSETQ. The CDR3 is 15 amino acids. The CDR3 DNA reads as TGCGCCAGCAGCCCGCAGCGAGGAGGGTATTCACCCCCCCACTTT. Translating gives CASSPQRGGYSPPHF.

This rearrangement joins TRBV6-1 to TRBJ2-4; D unresolved. The CDR3 consists of 13 residues. Germline V gene lookup returns CDR1 MNHNS and CDR2 SASEGT. V gave up 6 bases and J gave up 12 bases, with 18 bases separating them. CDR3: CASSAPGSTHQYF. The CDR3 DNA sequence: TGTGCCAGCAGCGCCCCCGGGTCTACGCATCAGTACTTC.

This chain connects TRBV6-1 to TRBJ2-4, with 14 bases that match TRBD2. V shed 11 bases, J shed 3 bases, and the junction held 6 bases outside the gene matches. CDR3 length equals 15 residues. Germline V CDR1 and CDR2: MNHNS, SASEGT. CDR3 DNA: TGTGCCGGGACTAGCGGGAGCGTGGGCAAAAACATTCAGTACTTC. Translation gives CAGTSGSVGKNIQYF.

Notes on this clonotype: The junction departs from germline at one end; a sequencing error may be responsible. The chain couples TRBV4-1 to TRBJ1-1; tentatively, D is TRBD1 (6 bases). Germline assignment: CDR1 MGHRA and CDR2 YSYEKL. The CDR3 runs 15 residues. The CDR3 here is CTSSPQRDTNTEAFF. Here the CDR3 DNA reads TGCACCAGCAGCCCTCAACGGGACACGAACACTGAAGCTTTCTTT.

The sample holds a few counts of this clonotype. The chain combines TRBV4-1 with TRBJ2-7; TRBD1 agrees at 8 bases. The junction had 0 bases not matched to a gene; V was cut back by 0 bases and J by 2 bases. Germline values: CDR1 MGHRA, CDR2 YSYEKL. This CDR3 region has 14 residues. CDR3 amino acids: CASSQEDRAYEQYF. The CDR3 bases are TGCGCCAGCAGCCAAGAGGACAGGGCCTACGAGCAGTACTTC.